The source of this TCR beta chain is a study of T cell repertoires in cytomegalovirus infection. Whole-study context: Both CMV infection and a matching HLA type were indicated by public TCR beta signatures. Findings and caveats of the study: CMV-specific HLA-C-restricted TCR beta clonotypes dominated the ex vivo response.

TCRdb processed the reads anew with MiXCR; each CDR3 protein has one entry. In the table there are approximately 500,000 distinct CDR3 sequences, approximately 15% of which are singletons. With 0 bases removed from V and 0 bases from J, the gap between germline ends came to 8 bases. The CDR3 has 15 residues. CDR1 ENHRY and CDR2 SYGVKD come from the germline V gene. In its sample, this clonotype was seen many times. What it binds is unknown. The TCR comes from a human donor in good health (CMV status not recorded). Some clones in this sample may be carry-over from other donors' samples. The sample consisted of CD8+ T cells from PBMCs. The chain has TRBV10-3 and TRBJ1-1, with D unclear. In DNA, the CDR3 is TGTGCCATCAGTGAGTCGCAACATCTGAACACTGAAGCTTTCTTT. As protein: CAISESQHLNTEAFF.